This TCR beta chain emerged from a study of long-term antiretroviral therapy in people with HIV. Study observations and caveats: Before ART, certain clones expanded, and these dominated the repertoire at all time points. HIV repertoires covered narrower CDR3 length ranges than controls did.

About this clone: Its antigen is unknown.

Looked up from germline, CDR1 is SGHNT and CDR2 is YYREEE (reference sequence). This CDR3 contains 13 residues. V was clipped by 4 bases and J by 1 base, with 8 bases between them. The immunoSEQ assay was v3.0, run at survey level. The table came from immunoSEQ multiplex PCR; TCRdb's copy has only in-frame clones and leaves some out. The data contain around 25,000 clones, roughly 80% of them seen just once; the ten biggest clones take up approximately 6.1%. This material consisted of unsorted PBMCs, taken 4.4 years after starting antiretroviral therapy. The TCR originated in a man in his thirties or forties with HIV. The V gene is TRBV5-4, the J gene TRBJ1-1; D is perhaps TRBD1 (5 bases). The DNA of the CDR3 is TGTGCCAGCAGCGGGACGGCGAACACTGAAGCTTTCTTT. This gives the protein CASSGTANTEAFF.